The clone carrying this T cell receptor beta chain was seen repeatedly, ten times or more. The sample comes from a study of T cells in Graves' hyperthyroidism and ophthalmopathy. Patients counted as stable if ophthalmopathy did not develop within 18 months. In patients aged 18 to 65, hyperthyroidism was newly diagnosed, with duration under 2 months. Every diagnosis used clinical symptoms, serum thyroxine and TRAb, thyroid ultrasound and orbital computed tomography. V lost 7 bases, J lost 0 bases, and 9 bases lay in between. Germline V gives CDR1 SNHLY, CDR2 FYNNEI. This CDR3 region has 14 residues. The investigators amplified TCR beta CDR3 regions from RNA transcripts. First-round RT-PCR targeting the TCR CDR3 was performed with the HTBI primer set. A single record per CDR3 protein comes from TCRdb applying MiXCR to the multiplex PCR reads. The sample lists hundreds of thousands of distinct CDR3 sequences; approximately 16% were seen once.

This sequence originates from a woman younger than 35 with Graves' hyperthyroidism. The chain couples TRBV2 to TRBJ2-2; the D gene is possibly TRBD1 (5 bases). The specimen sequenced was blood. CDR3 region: CASNGASNTGELFF. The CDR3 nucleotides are TGTGCCAGCAATGGGGCATCGAACACCGGGGAGCTGTTTTTT.